The present T cell receptor beta chain was sequenced within a study of T-cell memory formation after mild COVID-19. Note on this clonotype: Its antigen is not identified.

Study-level points and caveats: Most CD4+ clones that shrank were in CM and EM, while CD8+ ones turned up in EMRA.

The CDR3 sequence is 16 residues long. The germline V gene has CDR1 SEHNR and CDR2 FQNEAQ (reference sequence). Deletions cut 5 bases from V and 3 bases from J, with 14 bases between. In TCRdb, the 5' RACE reads were re-called with MiXCR into one record per CDR3 protein. The sample has roughly 600,000 distinct CDR3 sequences; over 15% are singletons. The genes are TRBV7-9 and TRBJ1-6; possibly TRBD1 for D (5 bases). Sequencing was done on a sample of PBMCs or a T cell subset sorted from them (not recorded which). The receptor comes from an adult woman who had mild COVID-19 (a few samples of this study predate the infection). Cell type and time point are not known. As DNA, the CDR3 is TGTGCCAGCAGCCAGGGACCGAGCGACTATAATTCACCCCTCCACTTT. This encodes CASSQGPSDYNSPLHF.